The clone carrying this T cell receptor beta chain was observed a handful of times. The source of the sample is a study of T-cell reconstitution after alpha-beta-depleted transplantation in children. The library targeted TCRbeta and was prepared with unique molecular identifiers. TCRdb redid the calling of the PCR reads with MiXCR, one entry per CDR3 protein. The sample carries 500,000 to 600,000 distinct CDR3 sequences, approximately 32% recorded once. V gave up 0 bases and J gave up 5 bases, with 15 bases separating them. Germline CDR1 is SGHRS and CDR2 is YFSETQ. The CDR3 consists of 15 residues. Source: PBMCs from the stem cell graft donor, taken from the stem cell graft. This TCR was sampled from a human donor who donated a stem cell graft to a child with aplastic anemia. The rearrangement links TRBV5-1 to TRBJ2-7; D tentatively reads TRBD1 or TRBD2 (5 bases each). For the CDR3, the DNA is TGCGCCAGCAGCTTGGGTCCCGGGACCCGCGACGAGCAGTACTTC. Protein product: CASSLGPGTRDEQYF.